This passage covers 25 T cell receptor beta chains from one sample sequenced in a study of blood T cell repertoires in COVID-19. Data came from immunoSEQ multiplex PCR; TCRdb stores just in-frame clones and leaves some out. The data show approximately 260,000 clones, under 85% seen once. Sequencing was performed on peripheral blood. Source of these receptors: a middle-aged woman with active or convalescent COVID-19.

The chain's CDR3 is CAISVQGNTEAFF. The CDR3 DNA sequence: TGTGCCATCAGTGTTCAGGGGAACACTGAAGCTTTCTTT. The genes are TRBV10-3 and TRBJ1-1, with a weak D call TRBD1 (5 bases). The CDR3 has 13 amino acids. The V end was cut by 4 bases, the J end by 1 base, with 7 bases between. The germline V gene encodes CDR1 ENHRY and CDR2 SYGVKD.

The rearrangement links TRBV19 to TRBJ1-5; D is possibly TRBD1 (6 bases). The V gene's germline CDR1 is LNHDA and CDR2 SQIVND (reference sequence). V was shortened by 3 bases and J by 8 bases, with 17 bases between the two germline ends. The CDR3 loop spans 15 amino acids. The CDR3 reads CASSMEGQSNEPQHF. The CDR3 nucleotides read TGTGCCAGTAGTATGGAAGGACAGAGTAATGAGCCCCAGCATTTT. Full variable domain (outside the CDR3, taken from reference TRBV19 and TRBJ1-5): DGGITQSPKYLFRKEGQNVTLSCEQNLNHDAMYWYRQDPGQGLRLIYYSQIVNDFQKGDIAEGYSVSREKKESFPLTVTSAQKNPTAFYLCASSMEGQSNEPQHFGDGTRLSIL.

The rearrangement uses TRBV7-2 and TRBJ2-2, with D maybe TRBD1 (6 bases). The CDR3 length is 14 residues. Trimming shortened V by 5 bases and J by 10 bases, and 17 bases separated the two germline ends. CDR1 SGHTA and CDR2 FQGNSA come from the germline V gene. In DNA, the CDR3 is TGTGCCAGCAGCATATCAACGGGACAACCGGAGCTGTTTTTT. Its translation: CASSISTGQPELFF. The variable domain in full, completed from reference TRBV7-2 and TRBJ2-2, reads GAGVSQSPSNKVTEKGKDVELRCDPISGHTALYWYRQSLGQGLEFLIYFQGNSAPDKSGLPSDRFSAERTGGSVSTLTIQRTQQEDSAVYLCASSISTGQPELFFGEGSRLTVL.

CDR3 region: CASSYSGQGGSQPQHF. CDR3 DNA sequence: TGTGCCAGCAGTTACTCGGGTCAGGGGGGCAGTCAGCCCCAGCATTTT. This rearrangement joins TRBV6-5 to TRBJ1-5, with TRBD1 matching over 7 bases. CDR1 and CDR2 (germline): MNHEY, SVGAGI. The CDR3 has 16 residues. The ends lost 0 bases at V and 6 bases at J; junction bases unmatched: 8.

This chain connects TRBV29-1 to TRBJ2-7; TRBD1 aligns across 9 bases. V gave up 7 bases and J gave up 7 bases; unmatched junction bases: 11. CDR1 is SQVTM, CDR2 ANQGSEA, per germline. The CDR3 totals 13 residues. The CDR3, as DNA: TGCAGCGCTTGGCCTACAGGGGGCCGTGAGCAGTACGTC. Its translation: CSAWPTGGREQYV.

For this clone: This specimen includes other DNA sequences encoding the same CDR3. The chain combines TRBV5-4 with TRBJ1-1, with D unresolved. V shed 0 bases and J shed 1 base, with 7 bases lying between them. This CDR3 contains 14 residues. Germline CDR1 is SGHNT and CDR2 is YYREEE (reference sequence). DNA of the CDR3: TGTGCCAGCAGCTTGGATGGAGGGAACACTGAAGCTTTCTTT. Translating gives CASSLDGGNTEAFF.

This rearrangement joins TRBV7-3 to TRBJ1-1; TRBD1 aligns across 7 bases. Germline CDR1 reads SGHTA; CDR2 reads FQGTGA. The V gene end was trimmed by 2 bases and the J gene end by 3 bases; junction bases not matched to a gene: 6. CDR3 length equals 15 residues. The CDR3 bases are TGTGCCAGCAGCTTAGAGGGGGCGAGGGACACTGAAGCTTTCTTT. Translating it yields CASSLEGARDTEAFF.

DNA of the CDR3: TGTGCCAGCAGCCACTCTGGGGAGCTCTCTGGAAACACCATATATTTT. This encodes CASSHSGELSGNTIYF. This chain links TRBV9 with TRBJ1-3, with D unresolved. With 4 bases removed from V and 0 bases from J, the gap between germline ends came to 14 bases. This CDR3 spans 16 amino acids. The germline gives CDR1 SGDLS, CDR2 YYNGEE.

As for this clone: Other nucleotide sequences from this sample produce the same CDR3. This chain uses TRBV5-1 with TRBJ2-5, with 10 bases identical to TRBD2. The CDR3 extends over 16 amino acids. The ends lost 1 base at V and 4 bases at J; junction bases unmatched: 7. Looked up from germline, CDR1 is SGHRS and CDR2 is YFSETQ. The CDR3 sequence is CASSLSSGGRGETQYF. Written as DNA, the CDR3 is TGCGCCAGCAGCTTGAGTAGCGGGGGGCGGGGAGAGACCCAGTACTTC.

The CDR3 protein is CASRMTGGYGYTF. The CDR3 DNA is TGTGCCAGCAGGATGACAGGGGGCTATGGCTACACCTTC. The chain uses TRBV12-3 or TRBV12-4 and TRBJ1-2, with 9 bases identical to TRBD1. Unmatched junction bases numbered 3, after V lost 6 bases and J lost 4 bases. The CDR3 has 13 residues.

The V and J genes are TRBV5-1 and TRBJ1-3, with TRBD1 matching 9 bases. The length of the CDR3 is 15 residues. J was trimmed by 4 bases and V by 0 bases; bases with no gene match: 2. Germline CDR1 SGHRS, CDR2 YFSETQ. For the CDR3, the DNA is TGCGCCAGCAGCTTGGATGGGACAGGGGGAAACACCATATATTTT. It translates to CASSLDGTGGNTIYF.

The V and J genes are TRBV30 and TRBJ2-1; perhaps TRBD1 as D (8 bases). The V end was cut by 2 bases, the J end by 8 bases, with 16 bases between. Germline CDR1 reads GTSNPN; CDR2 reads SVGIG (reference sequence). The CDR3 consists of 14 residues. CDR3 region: CAWSHGQGGDEQFF. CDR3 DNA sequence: TGTGCCTGGAGTCACGGACAGGGAGGGGATGAGCAGTTCTTC.

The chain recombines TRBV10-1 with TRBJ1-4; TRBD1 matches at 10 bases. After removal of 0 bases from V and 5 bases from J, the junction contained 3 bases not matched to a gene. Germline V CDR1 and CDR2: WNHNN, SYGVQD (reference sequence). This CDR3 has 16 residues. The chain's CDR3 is CASSESVGQGNEKLFF. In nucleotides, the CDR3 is TGCGCCAGCAGTGAGTCGGTGGGACAGGGGAATGAAAAACTGTTTTTT.

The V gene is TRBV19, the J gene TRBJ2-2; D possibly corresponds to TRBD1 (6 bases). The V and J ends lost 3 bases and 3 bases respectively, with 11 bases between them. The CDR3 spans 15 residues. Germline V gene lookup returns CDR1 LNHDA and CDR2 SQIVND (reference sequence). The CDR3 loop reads CASSMGQGYTGELFF. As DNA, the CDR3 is TGTGCCAGTAGTATGGGTCAGGGGTACACCGGGGAGCTGTTTTTT.

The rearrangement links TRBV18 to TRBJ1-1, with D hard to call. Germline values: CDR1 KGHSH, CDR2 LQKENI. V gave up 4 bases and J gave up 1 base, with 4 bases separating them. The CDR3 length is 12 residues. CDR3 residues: CASSHSNTEAFF. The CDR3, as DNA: TGTGCCAGCTCACACTCGAACACTGAAGCTTTCTTT. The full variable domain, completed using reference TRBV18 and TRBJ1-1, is NAGVMQNPRHLVRRRGQEARLRCSPMKGHSHVYWYRQLPEEGLKFMVYLQKENIIDESGMPKERFSAEFPKEGPSILRIQQVVRGDSAAYFCASSHSNTEAFFGQGTRLTVV.

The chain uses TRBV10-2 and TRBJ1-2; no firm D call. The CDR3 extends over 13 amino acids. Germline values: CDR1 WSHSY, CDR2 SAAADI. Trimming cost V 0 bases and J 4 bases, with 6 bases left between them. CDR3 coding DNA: TGCGCCAGCAGTGAGTCGTCGGGCTATGGCTACACCTTC. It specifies CASSESSGYGYTF.

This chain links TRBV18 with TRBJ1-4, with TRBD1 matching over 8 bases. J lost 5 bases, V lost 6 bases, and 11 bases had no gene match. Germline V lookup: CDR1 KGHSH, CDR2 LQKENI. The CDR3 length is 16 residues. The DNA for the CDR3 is TGTGCCAGCTCTCCCACGAGGACAGGGAGCAATGAAAAACTGTTTTTT. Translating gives CASSPTRTGSNEKLFF.

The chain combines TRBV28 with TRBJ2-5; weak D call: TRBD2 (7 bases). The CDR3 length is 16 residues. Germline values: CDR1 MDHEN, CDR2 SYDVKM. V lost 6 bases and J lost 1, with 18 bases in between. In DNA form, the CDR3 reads TGTGCCAGCAGCCTTTATCGCGGGGGCCTCCAAGAGACCCAGTACTTC. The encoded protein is CASSLYRGGLQETQYF.

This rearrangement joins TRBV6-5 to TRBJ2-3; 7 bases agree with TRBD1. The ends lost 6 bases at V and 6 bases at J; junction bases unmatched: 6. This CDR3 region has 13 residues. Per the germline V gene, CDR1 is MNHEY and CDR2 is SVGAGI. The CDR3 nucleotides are TGTGCCAGCAGGTTCCAGGGGGTCGATACGCAGTATTTT. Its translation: CASRFQGVDTQYF.

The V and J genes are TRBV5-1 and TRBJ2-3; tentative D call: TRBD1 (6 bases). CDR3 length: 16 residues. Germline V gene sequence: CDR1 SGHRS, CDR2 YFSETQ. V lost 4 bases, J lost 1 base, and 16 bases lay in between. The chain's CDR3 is CASSKDLQGGTDTQYF. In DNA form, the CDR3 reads TGCGCCAGCAGCAAGGACTTACAGGGAGGCACAGATACGCAGTATTTT. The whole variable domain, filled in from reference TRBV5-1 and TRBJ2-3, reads KAGVTQTPRYLIKTRGQQVTLSCSPISGHRSVSWYQQTPGQGLQFLFEYFSETQRNKGNFPGRFSGRQFSNSRSEMNVSTLELGDSALYLCASSKDLQGGTDTQYFGPGTRLTVL.

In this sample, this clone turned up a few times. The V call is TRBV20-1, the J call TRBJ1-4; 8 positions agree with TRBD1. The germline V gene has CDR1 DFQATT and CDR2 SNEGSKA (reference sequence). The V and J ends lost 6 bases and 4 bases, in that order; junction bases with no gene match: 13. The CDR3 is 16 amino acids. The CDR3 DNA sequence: TGCAGTGCCAGTTCTCGCAGGGGGCCCCTTAATGAAAAACTGTTTTTT. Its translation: CSASSRRGPLNEKLFF.

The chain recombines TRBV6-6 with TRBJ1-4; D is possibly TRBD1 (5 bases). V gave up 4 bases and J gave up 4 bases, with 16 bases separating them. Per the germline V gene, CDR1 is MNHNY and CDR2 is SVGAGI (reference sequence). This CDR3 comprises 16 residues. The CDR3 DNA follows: TGTGCCAGCAGTTCATCTCAGGGAGGGGTTAATGAAAAACTGTTTTTT. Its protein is CASSSSQGGVNEKLFF.

The CDR3 protein is CATSPVGNQPQHF. The DNA of the CDR3 is TGTGCCACCAGTCCAGTGGGCAATCAGCCCCAGCATTTT. The V call is TRBV24-1, the J call TRBJ1-5; no clear D gene. Germline-derived CDR1 and CDR2 are KGHDR and SFDVKD. CDR3 length: 13 amino acids. V lost 6 bases, J lost 2 bases, and 7 bases lay in between.

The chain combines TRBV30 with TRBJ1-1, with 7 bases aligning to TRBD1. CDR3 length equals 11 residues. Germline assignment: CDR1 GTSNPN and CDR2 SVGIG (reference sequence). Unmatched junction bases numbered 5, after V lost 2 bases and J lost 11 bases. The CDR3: CAWSSGGLAFF. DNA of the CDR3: TGTGCCTGGAGTTCAGGGGGTTTGGCTTTCTTT. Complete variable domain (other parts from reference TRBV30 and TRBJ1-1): SQTIHQWPATLVQPVGSPLSLECTVEGTSNPNLYWYRQAAGRGLQLLFYSVGIGQISSEVPQNLSASRPQDRQFILSSKKLLLSDSGFYLCAWSSGGLAFFGQGTRLTVV.

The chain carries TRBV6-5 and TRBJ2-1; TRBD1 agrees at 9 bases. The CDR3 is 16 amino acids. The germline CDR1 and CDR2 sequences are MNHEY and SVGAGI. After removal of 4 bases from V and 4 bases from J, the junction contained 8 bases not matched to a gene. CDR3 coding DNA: TGTGCCAGCAGTTGGGTCCGGGACAGGGATTACAATGAGCAGTTCTTC. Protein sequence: CASSWVRDRDYNEQFF.